These 20 T cell receptor beta chains were all obtained from the same sample, sequenced in a study of CXCR3-negative and CXCR3-positive naive CD8 T cells. The TRB libraries of cDNA were built by UMI-labeled 5' RACE. TCRdb reprocessed the 5' RACE reads, keeping one entry per CDR3 protein, no DNA. This sample contains 55,000 to 70,000 distinct CDR3 sequences. The antigens for these receptors are not known. The study, taken as a whole, reports: CXCR3-negative naive cells had less hydrophobic TRB CDR3s than did CXCR3-positive naive cells.

The sequenced sample consisted of naive CXCR3+ CD8+ T cells from blood. Subset meaning: CD45RO-CCR7+CD27+CD95- naive CD8+ T cells expressing CXCR3 (TNR3+). Every receptor here comes from a human donor in good health. Some clones in this sample may be carry-over from other donors' samples.

The chain employs TRBV12-3 or TRBV12-4 and TRBJ2-3; TCRdb proposes TRBD2, but this gene call is untestable without DNA. The CDR3 runs to 15 residues. CDR3 region: CASITAGGAVDTQYF.

The chain joins TRBV14 to TRBJ2-7. Germline CDR1 SGHDN, CDR2 FVKESK. The CDR3 sequence is 13 residues long. The CDR3: CASSQDAPYEQYF.

The J gene is TRBJ2-7, the V gene TRBV5-6; TCRdb indicates TRBD1, and absent DNA this call remains unverified. CDR1 and CDR2 from the germline V gene are SGHDT and YYEEEE. This CDR3 region has 13 residues. This CDR3 reads CAGSWTGEYEQYF. Looking up the rest from reference TRBV5-6 and TRBJ2-7 gives the full variable domain: DAGVTQSPTHLIKTRGQQVTLRCSPKSGHDTVSWYQQALGQGPQFIFQYYEEEERQRGNFPDRFSGHQFPNYSSELNVNALLLGDSALYLCAGSWTGEYEQYFGPGTRLTVT.

The V call is TRBV12-3 or TRBV12-4, the J call TRBJ2-3; the TCRdb D gene call, TRBD2, has no DNA to confirm it. CDR3 length: 17 amino acids. The CDR3 loop is CASSPLGLAGGTDTPYF.

The V call is TRBV29-1, the J call TRBJ1-3; there is no DNA to check the TCRdb D call of TRBD1. The V gene's germline CDR1 is SQVTM and CDR2 ANQGSEA. CDR3 size: 16 residues. CDR3 in amino acids: CSVEDGSRGPGNTIYF.

The chain carries TRBV12-3 or TRBV12-4 and TRBJ1-6. The CDR3 covers 11 residues. CDR3: CASSSDLPLHF.

The J gene is TRBJ2-1, the V gene TRBV20-1. The CDR3 totals 15 residues. Germline assignment: CDR1 DFQATT and CDR2 SNEGSKA (reference sequence). CDR3 sequence: CSARDLMSSYNEQFF.

The gene calls are TRBV6-4 and TRBJ2-3. The CDR3 runs 13 residues. Germline V gene lookup returns CDR1 MRHNA and CDR2 SNTAGT. Here the CDR3 reads CASSDSPTDTQYF.

The chain recombines TRBV29-1 with TRBJ2-3; TCRdb selects TRBD1, and the lack of DNA leaves this call unchecked. The length of the CDR3 is 15 residues. The germline gives CDR1 SQVTM, CDR2 ANQGSEA. The CDR3 loop is CSGDSTGGSTDTQYF.

The rearrangement joins TRBV4-3 to TRBJ2-7; lacking DNA, the TRBD2 call made by TCRdb goes unchecked. The CDR3 contains 14 residues. Germline CDR1 LGHNA, CDR2 YSLEER. The CDR3 sequence is CASSQVAGVYEQYF.

The chain recombines TRBV5-1 with TRBJ2-2; TCRdb's assignment of TRBD1 cannot be checked, as there is no DNA. Germline-derived CDR1 and CDR2 are SGHRS and YFSETQ. This CDR3 is 16 amino acids long. The CDR3 loop is CASSFGQGGDTGELFF.

V usage is TRBV29-1 and J usage is TRBJ2-1; TCRdb's D gene call, TRBD1, goes unchecked for lack of DNA. The CDR3 is 12 amino acids. Germline assignment: CDR1 SQVTM and CDR2 ANQGSEA. The CDR3 protein is CSVGELSNEQFF.

This chain joins TRBV7-9 and TRBJ2-1; TCRdb indicates TRBD2, and absent DNA this call remains unverified. This CDR3 spans 14 amino acids. The germline V gene encodes CDR1 SEHNR and CDR2 FQNEAQ (reference sequence). This chain's CDR3 is CASSSRDFDNEQFF.

This chain connects TRBV6-1 to TRBJ1-6. The CDR3 spans 17 residues. Germline assignment: CDR1 MNHNS and CDR2 SASEGT. The CDR3 is CASSEAAGTSYNSPLHF.

The J gene is TRBJ2-3, the V gene TRBV20-1; TCRdb reports TRBD2, a call that lacks DNA to check it against. CDR1 is DFQATT and CDR2 is SNEGSKA in the germline V gene (reference sequence). The CDR3 has 15 amino acids. The CDR3 sequence: CSARGTSGLLDTQYF.

The chain employs TRBV21-1 and TRBJ2-7; TCRdb gives TRBD1 as the D gene, but with no DNA this cannot be confirmed. TRBV21-1 is reported as a pseudogene. This CDR3 region has 16 residues. CDR3 residues: CASSKGTGEVNYEQYF.

The chain links TRBV29-1 to TRBJ2-7. Germline-derived CDR1 and CDR2 are SQVTM and ANQGSEA. The CDR3 runs to 12 residues. CDR3 in amino acids: CSFQGLPYEQYF.

The rearrangement links TRBV15 to TRBJ2-1; no DNA is available, so the TRBD2 call from TCRdb remains unchecked. CDR1 and CDR2 (germline): LNHNV, YYDKDF (reference sequence). The CDR3 runs to 17 residues. This CDR3 is CATSRDLVLAGYNEQFF.

This chain links TRBV7-9 with TRBJ2-1. This CDR3 has 13 residues. CDR1 and CDR2 (germline): SEHNR, FQNEAQ (reference sequence). The CDR3 protein is CASSFNAAYEQFF.

The V call is TRBV21-1, the J call TRBJ2-1; TCRdb returns TRBD1, unconfirmable since there is no DNA. TRBV21-1 is a pseudogene. This CDR3 is built from 16 residues. The CDR3 loop is CASSKEADPPDREQFF.